These 17 T cell receptor beta chains were all obtained from the same sample, sequenced in a study of cytomegalovirus exposure and HLA in healthy donors (dated by TCRdb to 2016 to 2017). Library preparation was by the immunoSEQ multiplex PCR assay. For the multiplex PCR, a mixture combining 60 forward primers for TCR Vbeta segments and 13 reverse primers for TCR Jbeta segments was used. Held by TCRdb, this immuneACCESS table contains in-frame sequences only and omits some clones. Under half of the omission traces to an unresolved V gene where checked; the cause of the rest is unknown. The sample data list roughly 130,000 clones, and 88% of these were observed just once. The ten top clones hold 0.5% to 0.65% of the sample. The sequencing sample was made of PBMCs. The source is a woman between 35 and 50 years old in good health and CMV-seronegative.

V gene TRBV9 combines with J gene TRBJ2-5, with TRBD2 identical over 7 bases. CDR3 size: 15 residues. Germline CDR1 and CDR2: SGDLS and YYNGEE. Trimming cost V 1 base and J 5 bases; bases outside gene matches: 8. The CDR3: CASSVTAGAGETQYF. CDR3 sequence (DNA): TGTGCCAGCAGCGTAACGGCGGGAGCGGGGGAGACCCAGTACTTC.

With respect to this clone: The identical CDR3 is also encoded by other nucleotide sequences in the sample. V and J are TRBV7-9 and TRBJ2-1, with a weak D call TRBD2 (5 bases). This CDR3 contains 14 residues. Trimming removed 5 bases at V and 4 bases at J, with 12 bases between. The germline V gene encodes CDR1 SEHNR and CDR2 FQNEAQ (reference sequence). CDR3 in amino acids: CASSPRGPYNEQFF. CDR3 nucleotide sequence: TGTGCCAGCAGCCCCCGGGGTCCTTACAATGAGCAGTTCTTC. The full variable domain, in which reference TRBV7-9 and TRBJ2-1 provide the parts outside the CDR3, is DTGVSQNPRHKITKRGQNVTFRCDPISEHNRLYWYRQTLGQGPEFLTYFQNEAQLEKSRLLSDRFSAERPKGSFSTLEIQRTEQGDSAMYLCASSPRGPYNEQFFGPGTRLTVL.

The chain recombines TRBV28 with TRBJ1-2; D unclear. The CDR3 length is 11 residues. Trimming left V 5 bases short and J 7 bases short, with 8 bases between. From germline, CDR1 is MDHEN and CDR2 SYDVKM. This chain's CDR3 is CASSPAGGYTF. In nucleotides, the CDR3 is TGTGCCAGCAGTCCCGCCGGTGGCTACACCTTC.

In its sample, this clone was seen once. The rearrangement links TRBV5-6 to TRBJ2-5; D may be TRBD2 (7 bases). V lost 0 bases, J lost 4 bases, and 13 bases lay in between. The germline V gene encodes CDR1 SGHDT and CDR2 YYEEEE. The CDR3 consists of 15 residues. DNA of the CDR3: TGTGCCAGCAGCTTGGCGGCGGGGGCGGTAGAGACCCAGTACTTC. This encodes CASSLAAGAVETQYF.

The V and J genes are TRBV7-9 and TRBJ1-2, with 7 bases that match TRBD1. V lost 5 bases to trimming and J lost 8 bases; unmatched junction nucleotides: 8. Germline CDR1 and CDR2: SEHNR and FQNEAQ (reference sequence). This CDR3 is 13 amino acids long. CDR3 amino acids: CASSTGESGGYTF. CDR3 DNA: TGTGCCAGCAGCACAGGGGAATCGGGAGGCTACACCTTC. The variable domain in full, with the rest retrieved from reference TRBV7-9 and TRBJ1-2, is DTGVSQNPRHKITKRGQNVTFRCDPISEHNRLYWYRQTLGQGPEFLTYFQNEAQLEKSRLLSDRFSAERPKGSFSTLEIQRTEQGDSAMYLCASSTGESGGYTFGSGTRLTVV.

In regard to this clone: This same CDR3 is encoded by further DNA sequences in the sample. The rearrangement uses TRBV6-5 and TRBJ2-7, with TRBD1 as a possible D gene (6 bases). Germline V gene data show CDR1 as MNHEY and CDR2 as SVGAGI. The V end was cut by 6 bases, the J end by 2 bases, with 17 bases between. CDR3 length: 15 amino acids. The CDR3 loop is CASRPEGGQTYEQYF. In DNA form, the CDR3 reads TGTGCCAGCAGGCCCGAGGGTGGACAGACCTACGAGCAGTACTTC.

The table lists this clone with a count of one. The rearrangement links TRBV10-3 to TRBJ2-3; 8 positions match TRBD2. The CDR3 loop spans 16 amino acids. The V and J ends lost 6 bases and 0 bases, in that order; junction bases with no gene match: 8. Germline V gene lookup returns CDR1 ENHRY and CDR2 SYGVKD. In DNA, the CDR3 is TGTGCCATCAGAGAGCTTAGCGGGACTAGCACAGATACGCAGTATTTT. It yields the protein CAIRELSGTSTDTQYF.

The chain is built from TRBV21-1 and TRBJ2-1; TRBD2 is the table's D call, not checked against the DNA. TRBV21-1 is labeled a pseudogene. This CDR3 has 18 residues. The CDR3 here is CASSNRTSGSGTYNEQFF. CDR3 sequence (DNA): TGTGCCAGCAGCAACCGGACTAGCGGGAGTGGAACCTACAATGAGCAGTTCTTC.

V usage is TRBV5-1 and J usage is TRBJ1-2; D is possibly TRBD1 (6 bases). V lost 0 bases and J 6 bases, leaving 9 bases between the germline ends. The CDR3 has 13 residues. CDR1 SGHRS and CDR2 YFSETQ come from the germline V gene. Here the CDR3 DNA reads TGCGCCAGCAGCTTGGGGGGGGGCAATGGCTACACCTTC. It translates to CASSLGGGNGYTF.

Remarks on this clone: The germline gene is not matched at one end of the junction; a read error may be the cause. The rearrangement links TRBV7-9 to TRBJ2-2, with 15 bases identical to TRBD2. This CDR3 has 19 amino acids. Germline values: CDR1 SEHNR, CDR2 FQNEAQ (reference sequence). In DNA, the CDR3 is TGTTCCAGCAGCCCCGGACTAGCGGGAGGGAGGATTAACACCGGGGAGCTGTTTTTT. It specifies CSSSPGLAGGRINTGELFF. The full variable domain, completed using reference TRBV7-9 and TRBJ2-2, is DTGVSQNPRHKITKRGQNVTFRCDPISEHNRLYWYRQTLGQGPEFLTYFQNEAQLEKSRLLSDRFSAERPKGSFSTLEIQRTEQGDSAMYLCSSSPGLAGGRINTGELFFGEGSRLTVL.

The CDR3 region has the DNA TGTGCCAGCAGTCTCCCGGGACAGGGGAGAAATACGCAGTATTTT. Amino acids: CASSLPGQGRNTQYF. The genes are TRBV6-6 and TRBJ2-3, with TRBD1 matching 10 bases. The CDR3 is 15 residues long. Germline V gene data show CDR1 as MNHNY and CDR2 as SVGAGI (reference sequence). The ends lost 5 bases at V and 7 bases at J; junction bases unmatched: 9.

As regards this clone: The junction does not match germline at one end; this may be a read error. V and J are TRBV6-1 and TRBJ2-4; 8 bases map to TRBD1. The CDR3 consists of 17 residues. Germline V gives CDR1 MNHNS, CDR2 SASEGT. CDR3 amino acids: CASSEGQGALAKNIQYF. Here the CDR3 DNA reads TGTGCCAGCAGCGAAGGGCAGGGGGCCCTAGCCAAAAACATTCAGTACTTC.

The rearrangement joins TRBV11-3 to TRBJ2-2, with 9 bases that match TRBD1. Germline loops: CDR1 SGHNT, CDR2 YENEEA. CDR3 size: 15 residues. V gave up 4 bases and J gave up 4 bases; unmatched junction bases: 4. The CDR3 is CASSSHRGLTGELFF. CDR3 bases: TGTGCCAGCAGCTCCCACAGGGGGCTCACCGGGGAGCTGTTTTTT. The variable domain in full, completed from reference TRBV11-3 and TRBJ2-2, reads EAGVVQSPRYKIIEKKQPVAFWCNPISGHNTLYWYLQNLGQGPELLIRYENEEAVDDSQLPKDRFSAERLKGVDSTLKIQPAELGDSAVYLCASSSHRGLTGELFFGEGSRLTVL.

This rearrangement joins TRBV7-8 to TRBJ2-5; TRBD1 agrees at 8 bases. This CDR3 is built from 16 residues. Per the germline V gene, CDR1 is SGHVS and CDR2 is FQNEAQ. J lost 4 bases, V lost 1 base, and 8 bases had no gene match. The CDR3 coding sequence is TGTGCCAGCAGCTTAGAGGGCCAGGGGGCGGGAGAGACCCAGTACTTC. Protein: CASSLEGQGAGETQYF.

The CDR3 here is CASSSWGGATGELFF. CDR3 in DNA: TGTGCCAGCAGTTCCTGGGGGGGCGCGACCGGGGAGCTGTTTTTT. The chain combines TRBV5-4 with TRBJ2-2; a weak D match, TRBD2 (7 bases). Germline V gives CDR1 SGHNT, CDR2 YYREEE (reference sequence). This CDR3 spans 15 amino acids. Trimming took off 5 bases at V and 5 bases at J, with 16 bases between the two ends.

The chain employs TRBV7-3 and TRBJ2-3, with TRBD2 matching over 12 bases. V lost 5 bases, J lost 2 bases, and 5 bases stayed unmatched. The CDR3 totals 16 residues. Germline CDR1 reads SGHTA; CDR2 reads FQGTGA. For the CDR3, the DNA is TGTGCCAGCAGCGACGGACTAGCGGGACCCACAGATACGCAGTATTTT. Its translation is CASSDGLAGPTDTQYF.

This clone has a handful of counts. This chain connects TRBV7-3 to TRBJ1-1, with D perhaps matching TRBD1 (5 bases). The CDR3 sequence is 14 residues long. Trimming took 1 base from V and 4 from J, leaving 10 bases between them. In germline, CDR1 is SGHTA, CDR2 FQGTGA. The CDR3 region has the DNA TGTGCCAGCAGCTTAAATCCCCAGGGCACTGAAGCTTTCTTT. Residues: CASSLNPQGTEAFF.